Described below is a single T cell receptor (beta chain) sequence and its context. Its antigen remains unidentified. Base qualities are not provided; no much larger clone lies one nucleotide away. The data belong to a study of CD4 T cells in relation to SARS-CoV-2 and coronaviruses (dated by TCRdb to the early 2020s). Study-wide context: In the ViraFEST assay, PBMCs were cultured with antigen for 9 to 10 days, after which TCR beta CDR3s were sequenced to identify clonal expansions specific to the antigen. The negative reference condition was either a culture with an HIV-1 Nef peptide pool or a culture with no peptide. Using patient-derived lymphoblastoid cell lines, the shared crossreactive spike epitopes were mapped to their HLA restriction. Memory CD4+ T cell crossreactivity between SARS-CoV-2 and common cold coronavirus spike proteins was assessed at the TCR clonotype level in the study. Samples from a few pre-COVID donors and the naive versus memory experiments were sequenced with the Adaptive Biotechnologies TCR-sequencing kit; other data were Illumina-based. Expansion assays from other donors in the study were sequenced with a different, Illumina-based TCR-beta assay. What the authors observed across the whole study: Crossreactive clones showed significantly weaker SARS-CoV-2-driven expansion than monoreactive clones, consistent with antigenic imprinting. The study was constrained by small numbers of patients and of tested TCRs. Since the crossreactivity analysis centred on spike protein, crossreactivity against other viral proteins was not assessed. Pre-pandemic and post-infection samples were not both contributed by any donor, so tracing of the source of pre-existing responses was limited. Approximately 60% of donors had memory CD4+ clonotypes that crossrecognized SARS-CoV-2 and at least one common cold coronavirus spike.

CD4+ T cells from unexposed donors were collected before the COVID-19 pandemic (2011-2018). After 10 to 11 days of culture, CD4+ T cells were isolated with the EasySep CD4+ T cell isolation kit. As cell number allowed, CD4+ T cells from unexposed donors were tested for reactivity to SARS-CoV-2 S and N and to four common cold coronavirus spike pools. Approximately 2 million PBMCs per well were cultured in IMDM with around 4.8% human AB serum and about 9.7 IU/ml IL-2. Half of the culture medium was replaced with fresh IL-2-containing medium on days 3 and 7. In general, triplicate replicate wells were used for every peptide culture condition. The leukapheresis product for the unexposed donors was obtained through commercial purchase. Ficoll-Paque PLUS gradient centrifugation was used to isolate PBMCs from leukapheresis product or whole blood. PBMCs were either cryopreserved at -140°C or used fresh in the expansion assay. The QIAamp Micro DNA Kit was used to extract genomic DNA from the CD4+ T cells.

Looking up the germline V gene (reference sequence) yields CDR1 MNHEY and CDR2 SMNVEV. Counted from cysteine to phenylalanine, this CDR3 has 14 amino acids. Solely the CDR3 DNA is kept, with 42 bases framed from the first base. Cut back by 2 bases and 4 bases, the V and J ends lie 10 bases apart. Library preparation employed the immunoSEQ multiplex PCR assay. Under the source paper's analysis protocol: During preprocessing, nonproductive sequences were removed, along with CDR3s that did not begin with C, did not end with F or W, or were shorter than 7 amino acids. Antigen-specific clonotypes were called with the MANAFEST web app on the basis of expansion relative to the reference and to other culture wells. A clone was considered positive if the clone showed significant expansion compared with the reference culture in 2 of 3 replicate wells at an FDR below 0.05. Positive clones also required significant expansion versus all other tandem wells and an odds ratio above 5. CDR3 homology was quantified as pairwise Levenshtein distance, calculated with the stringdist R package after three terminal residues were trimmed from each end. TCRdb stores this immuneACCESS table with in-frame sequences only. Part of the clones is absent; in the studies checked, under half of the shortfall reflects unresolved V genes, and no reason is known for the rest. V, J and clone size are those of that table, while D and trimming were read from the DNA. For this sample the table gives 20,000 to 25,000 clones, of which about 75% were detected only once. The ten largest account for 9.5% to 15% of the sample.

The sample taken for sequencing was CD4+ T cells from PBMCs, cultured in vitro. The sequence was obtained from a human donor in good health. The chain was built from TRBV27 and TRBJ2-3; the D gene cannot be named for sure. The bases read TGTGCCAGCAGTTTAGGTTTTTACCCAGATACGCAGTATTTT. Its amino acids are CASSLGFYPDTQYF.